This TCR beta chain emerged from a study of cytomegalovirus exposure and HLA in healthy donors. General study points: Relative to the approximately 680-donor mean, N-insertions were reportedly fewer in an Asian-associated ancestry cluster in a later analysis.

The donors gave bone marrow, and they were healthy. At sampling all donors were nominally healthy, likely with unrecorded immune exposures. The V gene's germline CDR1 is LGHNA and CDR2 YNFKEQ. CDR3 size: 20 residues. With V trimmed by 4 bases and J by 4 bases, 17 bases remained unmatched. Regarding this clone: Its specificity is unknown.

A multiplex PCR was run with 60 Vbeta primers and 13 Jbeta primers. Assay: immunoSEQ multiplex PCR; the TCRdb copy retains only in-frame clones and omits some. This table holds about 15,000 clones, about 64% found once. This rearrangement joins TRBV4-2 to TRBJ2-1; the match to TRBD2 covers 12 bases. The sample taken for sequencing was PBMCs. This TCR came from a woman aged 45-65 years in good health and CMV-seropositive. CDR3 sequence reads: CASSPLGTSGFLRGYNEQFF. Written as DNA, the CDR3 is TGTGCCAGCAGCCCACTAGGGACTAGCGGGTTCCTAAGGGGTTACAATGAGCAGTTCTTC.